A selection of T cell receptor beta chains follows, all from one sample in a study of T cell responses to AZD1222 COVID-19 vaccine. Assay: immunoSEQ multiplex PCR; the TCRdb copy retains only in-frame clones and omits some. The repertoire consists of about 84,000 clones, with around 88% occurring once and the leading ten covering around a tenth. The sample consisted of peripheral blood, taken 28 days after the second AZD1222 dose. The receptors derive from an adult who received the AZD1222 COVID-19 vaccine. CDR3s include the opening cysteine and the closing phenylalanine or tryptophan. The D gene is left open where the match is weak. The listing skips clone size in some rows; elsewhere it reads once, few, many or a size class.

J,V,length,size,D,DNA,CDR3
TRBJ2-1,TRBV7-2,17,.,TRBD2,TGTGCCAGCAGCTTCCAAGGCGGGGGGGCTGCCTACAATGAGCAGTTCTTC,CASSFQGGGAAYNEQFF
TRBJ1-1,TRBV20-1,11,.,.,TGCAGTGCTATAAGACAGAAAGAAGCTTTCTTT,CSAIRQKEAFF
TRBJ2-7,TRBV9,15,.,.,TGTGCCAGCAGCGTAGCGGCCAGTATCTCCTACGAGCAGTACTTC,CASSVAASISYEQYF
TRBJ2-5,TRBV6-5,13,.,.,TGTGCCAGCAGTTACTCGAGTGGGGAGACCCAGTACTTC,CASSYSSGETQYF
TRBJ1-1,TRBV7-9,13,.,.,TGTGCCAGCAGCCGGACAGTAGACACTGAAGCTTTCTTT,CASSRTVDTEAFF
TRBJ2-7,TRBV7-9,12,.,.,TGTGCCAGCAGCTTGGCCGTTGGAGAGCAGTACTTC,CASSLAVGEQYF
TRBJ1-2,TRBV7-9,12,.,.,TGTGCCAGCAGCTTAGGTTCTACTGGCTACACCTTC,CASSLGSTGYTF
TRBJ2-5,TRBV29-1,16,few,.,TGCAGCGTTGATGGTCCGACAGGGAGGTACCAAGAGACCCAGTACTTC,CSVDGPTGRYQETQYF
TRBJ2-7,TRBV6-2/TRBV6-3,16,.,TRBD2,TGTGCCAGCAGTTATCCCCTAGCGGGGGGGCCTTCCGAGCAGTACTTC,CASSYPLAGGPSEQYF
TRBJ1-5,TRBV5-1,14,once,.,TGCGCCAGCAGCTTGTGGGGGGGCAATCAGCCCCAGCATTTT,CASSLWGGNQPQHF
TRBJ1-5,TRBV10-3,17,few,.,TGTGCCATCAGTGAGGCCGACTTCGGGACGAGCAATCAGCCCCAGCATTTT,CAISEADFGTSNQPQHF
TRBJ2-5,TRBV28,15,.,TRBD1,TGTGCCAGCAGTCACACGACAGGGGTGGAAGAGACCCAGTACTTC,CASSHTTGVEETQYF
TRBJ2-3,TRBV5-4,16,.,TRBD2,TGTGCCAGCAGCCAAGGGACTAGCGGAAGCACAGATACGCAGTATTTT,CASSQGTSGSTDTQYF
TRBJ2-7,TRBV9,14,.,.,TGTGCCAGCCGCGCTGGCAGGGGCCCCTACGAGCAGTACTTC,CASRAGRGPYEQYF
TRBJ2-7,TRBV27,16,.,.,TGTGCCAGCAACTTAAGGTGGGACGGGAGCTCCTACGAGCAGTACTTC,CASNLRWDGSSYEQYF
TRBJ1-1,TRBV7-8,14,.,TRBD1,TGTGCCAGCAGGGGAACAGGGGGAAGCACTGAAGCTTTCTTT,CASRGTGGSTEAFF
TRBJ1-1,TRBV28,16,.,.,TGTGCCAGCAGTTTAGAGGCAGGGTTCATGAACACTGAAGCTTTCTTT,CASSLEAGFMNTEAFF
TRBJ2-3,TRBV9,14,.,.,TGTGCCAGCAGCCCTAGGACTCCGCCAGATACGCAGTATTTT,CASSPRTPPDTQYF
TRBJ1-2,TRBV7-8,15,.,.,TGTGCCAGCAGCTTACAGGGGATTGGTAACTATGGCTACACCTTC,CASSLQGIGNYGYTF
TRBJ2-1,TRBV10-1,15,.,TRBD1,TGCGCCAGCAGTGAGCCCGGGACAGGGGTTGGCGAGCAGTTCTTC,CASSEPGTGVGEQFF
TRBJ2-3,TRBV7-2,17,.,.,TGTGCCAGCAGCTCCCCCAGAGGGGGGCCATGGACAGATACGCAGTATTTT,CASSSPRGGPWTDTQYF
TRBJ1-2,TRBV9,13,once,.,TGTGCCAGCAGCGTAGCATGGGCCGATGGCTACACCTTC,CASSVAWADGYTF
TRBJ1-1,TRBV14,13,.,.,TGTGCCAGCAGCCTGACACTGAACACTGAAGCTTTCTTT,CASSLTLNTEAFF
TRBJ1-1,TRBV2,13,.,.,TGTGCCAGCAGAGTTGACAGGAACACTGAAGCTTTCTTT,CASRVDRNTEAFF
TRBJ2-1,TRBV5-6,13,.,TRBD1,TGTGCCAGCAGCTTGCGAGGGGGCGATGAGCAGTTCTTC,CASSLRGGDEQFF
TRBJ2-2,TRBV18,15,once,.,TGTGCCAGCTCACCACAAATGGGGTTGTCCGGGGAGCTGTTTTTT,CASSPQMGLSGELFF
TRBJ1-2,TRBV12-5,13,.,.,TGTGCTAGTGGTTTGGGTACAGGGAATGGCTACACCTTC,CASGLGTGNGYTF
TRBJ1-6,TRBV19,17,.,TRBD1,TGTGCCAGTAGTATAGAACTTCCGGGGACAGGGGGTTCACCCCTCCACTTT,CASSIELPGTGGSPLHF
TRBJ1-2,TRBV10-3,12,.,.,TGTGCCATCAGTTCGGGGGACTATGGCTACACCTTC,CAISSGDYGYTF
TRBJ1-2,TRBV6-2/TRBV6-3,13,.,.,TGTGCCAGCAGTTTAACAGGGCGGTATGGCTACACCTTC,CASSLTGRYGYTF
TRBJ2-3,TRBV9,16,.,.,TGTGCCAGCAGCTCTCGGGGGGCAGGGGTCACAGATACGCAGTATTTT,CASSSRGAGVTDTQYF
TRBJ1-5,TRBV3-1/TRBV3-2,18,.,.,TGTGCCAGCAGAGACCGTGGATCGAGGACATATAGCAATCAGCCCCAGCATTTT,CASRDRGSRTYSNQPQHF
TRBJ1-5,TRBV12-3/TRBV12-4,12,.,.,TGTGCCAGCAGTTCACTTGATCAGCCCCAGCATTTT,CASSSLDQPQHF
TRBJ1-5,TRBV7-8,15,once,TRBD1,TGTGCCAGCAGCTTAGCGGGACAGGACAATCAGCCCCAGCATTTT,CASSLAGQDNQPQHF
TRBJ1-2,TRBV10-3,14,once,TRBD1,TGTGCCATCAGTGAGGGACAGGAAAACTATGGCTACACCTTC,CAISEGQENYGYTF
TRBJ2-7,TRBV28,16,.,TRBD1,TGTGCCAGCAGTTTCTCGGGACAGACGTTCAATGTGGGGCAGTACTTC,CASSFSGQTFNVGQYF
TRBJ2-5,TRBV6-5,15,.,.,TGTGCCAGCAGTTACAACCGGGGGCCCCGGGAGACCCAGTACTTC,CASSYNRGPRETQYF
TRBJ1-2,TRBV19,15,.,.,TGTGCCAGTACCCCAGGGACTGAAGCTAACTATGGCTACACCTTC,CASTPGTEANYGYTF
TRBJ1-6,TRBV5-4,15,.,TRBD1,TGTGCCAGCAGCCCAGGACAGGGATACAGTTCACCCCTCCACTTT,CASSPGQGYSSPLHF
TRBJ1-6,TRBV5-4,17,.,.,TGTGCCAGCAGCTTGGTACCCGCGGGGGCGGTAGCTTCACCCCTCCACTTT,CASSLVPAGAVASPLHF
TRBJ2-5,TRBV20-1,11,.,.,TGCAGTGCCCCCCACGGGGAGACCCAGTACTTC,CSAPHGETQYF
TRBJ1-1,TRBV28,15,.,TRBD1,TGTGCCAGCAGTTTGGGTGACAGGGGAGGTGTTGAAGCTTTCTTT,CASSLGDRGGVEAFF
TRBJ1-3,TRBV19,11,.,.,TGTGCCAGTAGTAGCGGAAACACCATATATTTT,CASSSGNTIYF
TRBJ1-1,TRBV18,13,.,.,TGTGCCAGCTCACCACCGGTGAACCCTGAAGCTTTCTTT,CASSPPVNPEAFF
TRBJ2-7,TRBV4-3,16,.,TRBD1,TGCGCCAGCAGCCAAAATACAGGGGTTCTCGCGTACGAGCAGTACTTC,CASSQNTGVLAYEQYF
TRBJ1-2,TRBV12-3/TRBV12-4,13,.,.,TGTGCCAGCACCCAAAACAGGGAGGGCGGCTACACCTTC,CASTQNREGGYTF
TRBJ1-3,TRBV7-9,16,once,.,TGTGCCAGCAGCCTCCTTGGGGGAAGCACTGGAAACACCATATATTTT,CASSLLGGSTGNTIYF
TRBJ2-3,TRBV7-2,14,once,TRBD2,TGTGCCAGCAGTGTTCGACTAGCGGCCGATACGCAGTATTTT,CASSVRLAADTQYF
TRBJ2-6,TRBV7-9,16,.,.,TGTGCCAGCAGCTTAGTAGAAAGCTCTGGGGCCAACGTCCTGACTTTC,CASSLVESSGANVLTF
TRBJ1-2,TRBV9,15,once,.,TGTGCCAGCAGCTCAGGGCGGGGTTCTCACTATGGCTACACCTTC,CASSSGRGSHYGYTF